In its sample, the clone carrying this T cell receptor (beta chain) was seen once. This sample stems from a study of cytomegalovirus exposure and HLA in healthy donors. The table came from immunoSEQ multiplex PCR; TCRdb's copy has only in-frame clones and leaves some out. In the table there are about 110,000 clones, around 90% of which are singletons. This receptor was taken from a woman under 30 in good health and CMV-seropositive. Sequencing was carried out using PBMCs.

The DNA for the CDR3 is TGTGCCAGCAGTGAGGAATCGACAGGGGGGGATACGCAGTATTTT. This sequence encodes CASSEESTGGDTQYF. The genes are TRBV2 and TRBJ2-3; 9 bases line up with TRBD1. The junction had 7 bases not matched to a gene; V was cut back by 3 bases and J by 6 bases. Germline loops: CDR1 SNHLY, CDR2 FYNNEI. The CDR3 is 15 residues long.